This T cell receptor beta chain was identified in a study of cytomegalovirus exposure and HLA in healthy donors. General observations from the study: Association of a missense DCLRE1C variant with TCR beta V- and J-gene trimming was reported in a later analysis. CMV serostatus was the sole immune exposure information available. Across HLA loci, a later analysis found differing TCR association rates, with DRB1 most and HLA-C fewest.

60 Vbeta and 13 Jbeta primers were used in PCR. In the original workflow: Later, an analysis found around 80 million unique TCR beta chains, and about 10 million of these were shared. TCRdb's copy holds only in-frame clones and misses some; the assay was immunoSEQ multiplex PCR. That table is the source of V, J and clone size, and D and trimming were worked out from the DNA. The data show more than 130,000 clones, around 73% seen once. With regard to this clone: Its antigen is as yet unknown.

The germline V and J ends were trimmed by 2 bases and 1 base, with 6 bases remaining between them. The CDR3 consists of 13 residues. The germline gives CDR1 SGHRS, CDR2 YFSETQ. The receptor comes from a human donor in good health. This chain connects TRBV5-1 to TRBJ2-5, with D unclear. Sample: PBMCs. The CDR3 DNA reads TGCGCCAGCAGCTTAGAGGTCCAAGAGACCCAGTACTTC. It codes for CASSLEVQETQYF. Variable domain in full (rest from reference TRBV5-1 and TRBJ2-5): KAGVTQTPRYLIKTRGQQVTLSCSPISGHRSVSWYQQTPGQGLQFLFEYFSETQRNKGNFPGRFSGRQFSNSRSEMNVSTLELGDSALYLCASSLEVQETQYFGPGTRLLVL.